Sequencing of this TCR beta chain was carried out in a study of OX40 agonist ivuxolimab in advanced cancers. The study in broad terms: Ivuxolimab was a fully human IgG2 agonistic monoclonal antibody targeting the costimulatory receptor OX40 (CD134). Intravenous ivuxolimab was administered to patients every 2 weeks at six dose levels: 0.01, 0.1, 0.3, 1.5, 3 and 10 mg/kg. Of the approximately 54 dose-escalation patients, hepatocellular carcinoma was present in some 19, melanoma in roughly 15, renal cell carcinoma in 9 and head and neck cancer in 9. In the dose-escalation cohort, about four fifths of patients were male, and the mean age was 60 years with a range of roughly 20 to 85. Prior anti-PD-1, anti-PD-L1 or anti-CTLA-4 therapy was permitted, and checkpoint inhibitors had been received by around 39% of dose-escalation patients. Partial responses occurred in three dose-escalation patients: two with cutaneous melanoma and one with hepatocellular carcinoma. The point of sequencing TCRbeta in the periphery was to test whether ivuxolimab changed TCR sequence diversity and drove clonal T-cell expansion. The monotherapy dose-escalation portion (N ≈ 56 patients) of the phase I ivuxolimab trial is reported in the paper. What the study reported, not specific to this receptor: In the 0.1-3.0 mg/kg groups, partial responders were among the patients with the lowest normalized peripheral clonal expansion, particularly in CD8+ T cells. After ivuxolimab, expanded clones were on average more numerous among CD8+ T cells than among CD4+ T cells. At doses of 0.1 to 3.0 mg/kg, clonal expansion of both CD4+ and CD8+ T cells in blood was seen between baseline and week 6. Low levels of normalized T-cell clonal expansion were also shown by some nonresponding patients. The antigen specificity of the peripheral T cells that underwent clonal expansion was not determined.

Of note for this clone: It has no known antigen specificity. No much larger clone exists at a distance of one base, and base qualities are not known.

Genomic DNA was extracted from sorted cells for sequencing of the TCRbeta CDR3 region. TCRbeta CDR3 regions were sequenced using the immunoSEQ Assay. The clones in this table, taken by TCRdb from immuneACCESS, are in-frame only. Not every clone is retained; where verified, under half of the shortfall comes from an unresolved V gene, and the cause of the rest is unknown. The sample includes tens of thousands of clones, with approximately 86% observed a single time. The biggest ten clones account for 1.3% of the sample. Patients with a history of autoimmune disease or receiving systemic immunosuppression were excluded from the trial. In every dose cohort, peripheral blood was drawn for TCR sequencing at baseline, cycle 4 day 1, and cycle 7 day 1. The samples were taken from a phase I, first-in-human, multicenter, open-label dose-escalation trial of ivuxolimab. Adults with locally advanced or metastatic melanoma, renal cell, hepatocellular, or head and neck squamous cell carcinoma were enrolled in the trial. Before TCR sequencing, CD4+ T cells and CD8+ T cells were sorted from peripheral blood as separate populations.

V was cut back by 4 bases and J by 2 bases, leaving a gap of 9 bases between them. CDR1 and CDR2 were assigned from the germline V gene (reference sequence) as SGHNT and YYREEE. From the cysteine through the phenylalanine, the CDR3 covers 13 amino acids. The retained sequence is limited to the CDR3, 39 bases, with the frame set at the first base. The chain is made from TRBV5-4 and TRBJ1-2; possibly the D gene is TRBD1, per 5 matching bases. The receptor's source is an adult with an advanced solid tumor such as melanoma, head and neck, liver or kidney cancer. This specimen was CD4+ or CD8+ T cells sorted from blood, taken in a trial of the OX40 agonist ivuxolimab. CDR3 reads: CASSPQGNYGYTF. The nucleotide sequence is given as TGTGCCAGCAGCCCCCAGGGAAACTATGGCTACACCTTC. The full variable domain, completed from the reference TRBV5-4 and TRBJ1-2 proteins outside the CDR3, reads ETGVTQSPTHLIKTRGQQVTLRCSSQSGHNTVSWYQQALGQGPQFIFQYYREEENGRGNFPPRFSGLQFPNYSSELNVNALELDDSALYLCASSPQGNYGYTFGSGTRLTVV.